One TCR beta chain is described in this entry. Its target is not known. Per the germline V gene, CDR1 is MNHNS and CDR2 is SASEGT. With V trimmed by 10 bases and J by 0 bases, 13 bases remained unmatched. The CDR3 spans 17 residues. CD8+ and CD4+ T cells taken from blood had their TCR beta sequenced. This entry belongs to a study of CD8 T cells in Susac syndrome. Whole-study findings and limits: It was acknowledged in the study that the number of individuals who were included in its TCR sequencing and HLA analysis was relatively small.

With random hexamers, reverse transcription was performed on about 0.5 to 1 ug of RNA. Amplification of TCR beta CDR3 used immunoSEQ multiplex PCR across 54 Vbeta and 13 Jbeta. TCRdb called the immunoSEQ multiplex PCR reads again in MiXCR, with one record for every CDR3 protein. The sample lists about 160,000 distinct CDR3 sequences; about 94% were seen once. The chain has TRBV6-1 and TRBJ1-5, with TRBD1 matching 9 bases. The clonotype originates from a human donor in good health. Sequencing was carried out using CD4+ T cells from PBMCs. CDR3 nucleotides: TGTGCCACTAGGCCGGGACAGGGCGCGGATAGCAATCAGCCCCAGCATTTT. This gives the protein CATRPGQGADSNQPQHF.